This T cell receptor (beta chain) was captured by sequencing in a study of T cell changes during pregnancy in multiple sclerosis (dated by TCRdb to about 2019). As for the study more broadly: In women with multiple sclerosis, the researchers looked at how the T cell repertoire shifted as pregnancy progressed.

On this clone: What antigen it recognizes has not been identified. Base qualities were left out, and no much larger clone turns up one base away.

CDR1 and CDR2, looked up from the germline V gene, are SGHRS and YFSETQ. The CDR3 has 17 amino acids, counting the end cysteine and phenylalanine. Only CDR3 DNA remains: 51 bases, in frame from the first base. Unmatched junction bases come to 10, with V trimmed by 2 bases and J by 4 bases. To prepare the library, the immunoSEQ multiplex PCR assay was applied. Drawn from immuneACCESS, this table holds only the in-frame rearrangements with V and J called that TCRdb kept. Clones are partly lost; checked studies trace under half to an unresolved V gene and leave the rest unexplained. The table for this sample lists 75,000 to 90,000 clones; approximately 92% of them were counted only once. The ten most abundant clones make up 0.21% of the sample.

This TCR derives from a female donor with multiple sclerosis, enrolled in a pregnancy study. The chain is encoded by TRBV5-1 joined to TRBJ1-3; 9 bases in between match TRBD1. The sequencing used CD4+ T cells from peripheral blood mononuclear cells, collected before pregnancy. CDR3 loop: CASSLGQGSFSGNTIYF. In nucleotides, the sequence is TGCGCCAGCAGCTTAGGACAGGGGAGTTTTTCCGGAAACACCATATATTTT.